Ten or more counts support the clone carrying this TCR beta chain. This specimen comes from a study of T cells in Graves' hyperthyroidism and ophthalmopathy. Trimming took 1 base from V and 5 from J, leaving 7 bases between them. The CDR3 is 13 amino acids. Germline loops: CDR1 SGHTS, CDR2 YDEGEE. There were TCR beta CDR3 regions amplified from RNA transcripts. The HTBI set primed first-round TCR CDR3 RT-PCR. TCRdb ran MiXCR on the multiplex PCR reads and lists one entry per CDR3 protein. The repertoire includes around 400,000 distinct CDR3 sequences, 15% to 17% of them detected once, and about a quarter sits in the top ten.

The source is a woman aged 18-35 years with Graves' hyperthyroidism that later progressed to Graves' ophthalmopathy. The chain uses TRBV5-8 and TRBJ2-1, with a tentative D call TRBD1 (5 bases). The specimen was blood. CDR3 loop: CASSLLGDNEQFF. CDR3 DNA sequence: TGTGCCAGCAGCTTGTTAGGGGACAATGAGCAGTTCTTC.